At least ten counts were recorded for the clone carrying this T cell receptor (beta chain). Antigen: not known. This entry belongs to a study of breast tumors, draining lymph nodes, adjacent tissues. The CDR3 has 14 residues. V lost 7 bases and J lost 4; bases outside the gene matches: 7. Germline assignment: CDR1 LNHDA and CDR2 SQIVND (reference sequence). One entry per CDR3 protein results from TCRdb running MiXCR on the multiplex PCR reads. The data hold approximately 150,000 distinct CDR3 sequences, with approximately 33% observed a single time. Axillary draining lymph nodes of breast cancer patients supplied the node samples. General observations from the study: Tumor and nontumor repertoires were significantly more similar in luminal-like than in basal-like breast cancer. That most tumor T cells come from lymph nodes remained unproven. Tumors had less TCR diversity than lymph nodes, more than nontumor tissue. The data were judged consistent with most tumor T cells coming from lymph node and expanding in tumor.

The V gene is TRBV19, the J gene TRBJ1-5; 7 positions agree with TRBD1. The sample was axillary lymph node tissue. This clonotype was sampled from a female donor with breast cancer. Some clones in this sample may be carry-over from other donors' samples. The CDR3, as DNA: TGTGCCAGTACAGAGACAGGGCGAAATCAGCCCCAGCATTTT. This sequence encodes CASTETGRNQPQHF. Full variable domain (remainder filled in from reference TRBV19 and TRBJ1-5): DGGITQSPKYLFRKEGQNVTLSCEQNLNHDAMYWYRQDPGQGLRLIYYSQIVNDFQKGDIAEGYSVSREKKESFPLTVTSAQKNPTAFYLCASTETGRNQPQHFGDGTRLSIL.